Listed below are T cell receptor beta chains from one sample, sequenced in a study of Graves' ophthalmopathy and Graves' hyperthyroidism. Each CDR3 protein gets one entry after TCRdb re-called the multiplex PCR reads with MiXCR. This sample has approximately 500,000 distinct CDR3 sequences, with under 15% found just once. Sequencing was done on a sample of blood. The receptors stem from a woman in her 30s with Graves' ophthalmopathy. The CDR3 runs from the conserved cysteine through the conserved F or W. Each record gives: clone size, D gene, V gene, J gene, CDR3 protein, CDR3 DNA. A D gene is named only where the DNA matches it firmly. Size is stated for part of the rows, as once, few or many counts, or as a class when the clone is expanded.

few,NA,TRBV11-2,TRBJ2-7,CASARAGYEQYF,TGTGCCAGCGCTAGGGCGGGCTACGAGCAGTACTTC
many,NA,TRBV27,TRBJ1-2,CASRSGAGYTF,TGTGCCAGCAGGTCAGGGGCTGGCTACACCTTC
many,NA,TRBV12-3/TRBV12-4,TRBJ2-7,CASSPGLRYEQYF,TGTGCCAGCAGCCCGGGACTCCGATACGAGCAGTACTTC
NA,NA,TRBV30,TRBJ1-5,CAWSANSNHQPQHF,TGTGCCTGGAGTGCAAACAGTAACCATCAGCCCCAGCATTTT
many,NA,TRBV12-3/TRBV12-4,TRBJ2-7,CASSSPSSRQSSYEQYF,TGTGCCAGCAGTTCGCCCTCCTCTAGGCAGAGCTCCTACGAGCAGTACTTC
many,TRBD2,TRBV6-4,TRBJ2-7,CASSDGASGVSYEQYF,TGTGCCAGCAGTGACGGGGCTAGCGGGGTCTCCTACGAGCAGTACTTC
many,NA,TRBV27,TRBJ1-2,CASSFSRSGYGYTF,TGTGCCAGCAGTTTTTCCAGGAGTGGATATGGCTACACCTTC
NA,TRBD1,TRBV19,TRBJ2-7,CASSTGTGGIEQYF,TGTGCCAGTAGTACCGGGACAGGGGGCATTGAGCAGTACTTC
many,TRBD1,TRBV28,TRBJ1-1,CARVDRVIHGGAEAFF,TGTGCCCGGGTGGACAGGGTTATCCATGGCGGGGCTGAAGCTTTCTTT
NA,NA,TRBV6-2/TRBV6-3,TRBJ1-5,CASSYRGARDQPQHF,TGTGCCAGCAGTTACCGGGGGGCGCGTGATCAGCCCCAGCATTTT
many,NA,TRBV6-1,TRBJ1-1,CASRGNLNTEAFF,TGTGCCAGCAGAGGGAATTTAAACACTGAAGCTTTCTTT
NA,NA,TRBV20-1,TRBJ2-3,CSAREGWGNSGSTDTQYF,TGCAGTGCTAGGGAAGGATGGGGTAATAGCGGTTCCACAGATACGCAGTATTTT
many,NA,TRBV6-1,TRBJ2-5,CASTGRGQETQYF,TGTGCCAGCACGGGAAGGGGCCAAGAGACCCAGTACTTC
many,NA,TRBV12-3/TRBV12-4,TRBJ2-5,CASSFAGQETQYF,TGTGCCAGCAGTTTTGCGGGACAAGAGACCCAGTACTTC
many,NA,TRBV6-1,TRBJ1-2,CASLDRNYGYTF,TGTGCCAGCCTTGACAGGAACTATGGCTACACCTTC
few,NA,TRBV30,TRBJ2-2,CAWSVLRGTGELFF,TGTGCCTGGAGTGTACTTAGAGGGACCGGGGAGCTGTTTTTT
NA,TRBD2,TRBV6-2/TRBV6-3,TRBJ2-5,CASSYVFPGLAGGLQETQYF,TGTGCCAGCAGTTACGTCTTCCCGGGACTAGCGGGGGGATTACAAGAGACCCAGTACTTC
many,NA,TRBV20-1,TRBJ2-7,CSARGYREYEQYF,TGCAGTGCTAGAGGGTACAGGGAATACGAGCAGTACTTC
few,NA,TRBV13,TRBJ2-7,CASSPQATEQYF,TGTGCCAGCAGCCCTCAGGCGACCGAGCAGTACTTC
few,NA,TRBV6-2/TRBV6-3,TRBJ2-7,CASSYMVGYEQYF,TGTGCCAGCAGTTACATGGTGGGCTACGAGCAGTACTTC
many,NA,TRBV20-1,TRBJ2-7,CSARYIGGAEQYF,TGCAGTGCTAGATACATTGGGGGGGCCGAGCAGTACTTC
NA,NA,TRBV18,TRBJ1-2,CASSPPEGYGYTF,TGTGCCAGCTCACCACCGGAGGGCTATGGCTACACCTTC
many,TRBD1,TRBV6-2/TRBV6-3,TRBJ1-1,CTKGQGTPWGTTDTEAFF,TGCACCAAGGGACAGGGGACTCCCTGGGGGACTACCGACACTGAAGCTTTCTTT
once,TRBD1,TRBV3-1,TRBJ2-7,CASSQSMTGAYEQYF,TGTGCCAGCAGCCAATCTATGACAGGGGCCTACGAGCAGTACTTC
many,NA,TRBV2,TRBJ1-5,CASSENNQPQHF,TGTGCCAGCAGTGAAAACAATCAGCCCCAGCATTTT
many,TRBD2,TRBV6-2/TRBV6-3,TRBJ2-7,CASSDSGTSGNKF,TGTGCCAGCAGTGACTCCGGGACTAGCGGGAACAAGTTC
few,TRBD1,TRBV7-9,TRBJ2-7,CASSLVGDSGYEQYF,TGTGCCAGCAGCTTAGTTGGGGACAGCGGCTACGAGCAGTACTTC
once,NA,TRBV7-3,TRBJ1-5,CASPSTRPQHF,TGTGCCAGTCCAAGCACCCGGCCCCAGCATTTT
many,TRBD1,TRBV12-3/TRBV12-4,TRBJ2-6,CASSRTGGFSGANVLTF,TGTGCCAGCAGTAGAACAGGGGGGTTCTCTGGGGCCAACGTCCTGACTTTC
many,NA,TRBV27,TRBJ1-2,CASSIHPDRYGYTF,TGTGCCAGCAGTATACATCCGGACCGCTATGGCTACACCTTC
NA,TRBD2,TRBV13,TRBJ2-1,CASSSHEWTSGRAYNEQFF,TGTGCCAGCAGCTCCCATGAATGGACTAGCGGGAGAGCCTACAATGAGCAGTTCTTC
few,NA,TRBV9,TRBJ1-1,CASSGGGGQLTEAFF,TGTGCCAGCAGCGGAGGGGGGGGACAACTCACTGAAGCTTTCTTT
NA,NA,TRBV19,TRBJ2-2,CASSMFAGELFF,TGTGCCAGTAGTATGTTCGCCGGGGAGCTGTTTTTT
NA,TRBD1,TRBV19,TRBJ1-5,CASSISLTGVQPQHF,TGTGCCAGTAGTATATCTTTAACAGGGGTTCAGCCCCAGCATTTT
NA,NA,TRBV11-2,TRBJ2-5,CASTVVGETQYF,TGTGCCAGCACCGTAGTGGGCGAGACCCAGTACTTC
NA,NA,TRBV5-1,TRBJ2-7,CASSLMDSRLSYEQYF,TGCGCCAGCAGCTTGATGGACAGCCGCCTCTCCTACGAGCAGTACTTC
few,TRBD2,TRBV11-2,TRBJ2-2,CASSLYWVAGTTGELFF,TGTGCCAGCAGCTTATATTGGGTAGCGGGGACCACCGGGGAGCTGTTTTTT
many,TRBD2,TRBV6-1,TRBJ2-5,CASINSGGHTQYF,TGTGCCAGCATAAATAGCGGGGGTCATACGCAGTACTTC
many,TRBD2,TRBV29-1,TRBJ2-7,CSVARGASGSYEQYF,TGCAGCGTAGCCCGTGGGGCTAGCGGAAGTTACGAGCAGTACTTC
many,NA,TRBV20-1,TRBJ1-2,CSARDPGFDGYTF,TGCAGTGCTAGAGACCCAGGGTTCGATGGCTACACCTTC
many,NA,TRBV19,TRBJ1-1,CASSIMGATEAFF,TGTGCCAGTAGTATAATGGGGGCCACTGAAGCTTTCTTT
many,NA,TRBV12-3/TRBV12-4,TRBJ1-6,CASSLAMAGYNSPLHF,TGTGCCAGCAGTTTAGCGATGGCAGGCTATAATTCACCCCTCCACTTT
many,NA,TRBV19,TRBJ2-7,CASSPAVSSYEQYF,TGTGCCAGTAGTCCCGCGGTGAGCTCCTACGAGCAGTACTTC
many,TRBD1,TRBV28,TRBJ2-5,CASRTGGVNQEAQYF,TGTGCCAGCAGGACAGGGGGCGTTAATCAAGAGGCCCAGTACTTC
NA,NA,TRBV24-1,TRBJ2-7,CATSDLRQGGAYEQYF,TGTGCCACCAGTGATTTGAGGCAGGGAGGCGCCTACGAGCAGTACTTC
many,NA,TRBV7-3,TRBJ1-1,CASSHPNTEAFF,TGTGCCAGCAGCCACCCCAACACTGAAGCTTTCTTT
few,NA,TRBV2,TRBJ2-5,CASSGTLHGETQYF,TGTGCCAGCAGCGGGACACTCCATGGGGAGACCCAGTACTTC
many,NA,TRBV11-2,TRBJ2-7,CASSELGLRRYEQYF,TGTGCCAGCAGCGAGTTGGGCCTCAGGCGCTACGAGCAGTACTTC